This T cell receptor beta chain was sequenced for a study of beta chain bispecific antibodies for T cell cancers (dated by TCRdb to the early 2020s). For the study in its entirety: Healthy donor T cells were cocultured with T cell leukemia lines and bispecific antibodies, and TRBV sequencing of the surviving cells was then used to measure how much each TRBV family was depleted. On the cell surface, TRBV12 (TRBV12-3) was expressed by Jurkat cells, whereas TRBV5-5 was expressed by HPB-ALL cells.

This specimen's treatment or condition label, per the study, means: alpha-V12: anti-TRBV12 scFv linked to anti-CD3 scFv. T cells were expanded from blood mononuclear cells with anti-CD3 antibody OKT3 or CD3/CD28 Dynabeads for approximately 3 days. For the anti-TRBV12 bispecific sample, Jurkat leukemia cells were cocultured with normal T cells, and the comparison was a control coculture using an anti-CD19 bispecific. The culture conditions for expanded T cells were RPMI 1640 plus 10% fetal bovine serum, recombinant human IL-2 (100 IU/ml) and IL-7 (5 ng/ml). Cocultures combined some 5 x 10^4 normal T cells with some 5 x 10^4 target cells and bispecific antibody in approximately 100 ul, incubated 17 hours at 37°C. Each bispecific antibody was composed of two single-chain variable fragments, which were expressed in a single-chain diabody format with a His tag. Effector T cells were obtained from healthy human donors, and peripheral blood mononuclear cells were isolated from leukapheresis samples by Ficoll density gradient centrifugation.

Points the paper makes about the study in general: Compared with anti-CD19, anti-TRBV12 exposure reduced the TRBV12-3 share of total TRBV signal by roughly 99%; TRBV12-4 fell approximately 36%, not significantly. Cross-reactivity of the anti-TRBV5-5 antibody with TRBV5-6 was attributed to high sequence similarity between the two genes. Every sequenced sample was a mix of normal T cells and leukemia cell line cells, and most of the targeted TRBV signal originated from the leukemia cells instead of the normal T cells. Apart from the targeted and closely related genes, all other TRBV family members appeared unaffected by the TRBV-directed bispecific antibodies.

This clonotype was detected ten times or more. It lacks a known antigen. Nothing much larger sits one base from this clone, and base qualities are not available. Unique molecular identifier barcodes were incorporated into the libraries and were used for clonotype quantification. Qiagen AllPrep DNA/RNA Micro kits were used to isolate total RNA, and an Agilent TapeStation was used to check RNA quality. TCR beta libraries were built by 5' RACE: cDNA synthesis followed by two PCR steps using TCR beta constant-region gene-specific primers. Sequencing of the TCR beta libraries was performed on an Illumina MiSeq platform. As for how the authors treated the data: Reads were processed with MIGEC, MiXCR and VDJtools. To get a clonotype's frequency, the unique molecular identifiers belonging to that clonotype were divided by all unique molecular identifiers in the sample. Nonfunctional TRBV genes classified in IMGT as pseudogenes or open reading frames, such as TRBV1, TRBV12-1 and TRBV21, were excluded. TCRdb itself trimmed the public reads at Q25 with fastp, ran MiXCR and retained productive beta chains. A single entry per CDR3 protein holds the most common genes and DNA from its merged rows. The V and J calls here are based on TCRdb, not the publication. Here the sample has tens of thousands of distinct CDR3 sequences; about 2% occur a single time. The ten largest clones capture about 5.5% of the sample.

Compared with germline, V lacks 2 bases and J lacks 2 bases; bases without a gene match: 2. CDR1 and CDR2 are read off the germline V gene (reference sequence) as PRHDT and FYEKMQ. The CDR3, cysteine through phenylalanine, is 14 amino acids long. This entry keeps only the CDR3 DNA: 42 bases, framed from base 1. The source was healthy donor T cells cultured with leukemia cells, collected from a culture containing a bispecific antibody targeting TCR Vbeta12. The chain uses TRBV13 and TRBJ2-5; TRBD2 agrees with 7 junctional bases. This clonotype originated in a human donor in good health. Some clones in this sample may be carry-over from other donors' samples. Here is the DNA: TGTGCCAGCAGCTTATGGGGGGGGCAAGAGACCCAGTACTTC. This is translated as CASSLWGGQETQYF.